Following are 4 T cell receptor beta chains from one sample sequenced in a study of blood T cell repertoires in COVID-19. The method was immunoSEQ multiplex PCR; TCRdb's version includes in-frame clones alone and lacks a portion of them. The table has 100,000 or so clones, about nine tenths seen once. The sequenced sample was peripheral blood. The source of these receptors is a man between 60 and 70 years old with acute or convalescent COVID-19.

This clone has more than one count but fewer than ten. The chain employs TRBV5-8 and TRBJ1-5, with a weak D call TRBD1 (6 bases). This CDR3 spans 17 amino acids. CDR1 and CDR2 (germline): SGHTS, YDEGEE. V was cut by 4 bases and J by 2 bases, with 19 bases left in between. In nucleotides, the CDR3 is TGTGCCAGCAGCCCCAGACAGGCGCACTTTGGCAATCAGCCCCAGCATTTT. The encoded protein is CASSPRQAHFGNQPQHF.

The DNA of the CDR3 is TGTGCCAGCAGCCAAGAAGCACAGGGGAACACTGAAGCTTTCTTT. Its translation is CASSQEAQGNTEAFF. The chain carries TRBV3-1 (or the pseudogene TRBV3-2) and TRBJ1-1; the D gene is possibly TRBD1 (6 bases). V was pared by 0 bases and J by 1 base, with 9 bases between. The V gene's germline CDR1 is LGHDT and CDR2 YNNKEL (reference sequence). The length of the CDR3 is 15 residues.

This rearrangement joins TRBV28 to TRBJ1-1, with D possibly being TRBD1 (5 bases). V was clipped by 2 bases and J by 1 base, with 8 bases between them. The CDR3 contains 14 residues. Germline CDR1 and CDR2: MDHEN and SYDVKM. The CDR3 loop is CASSLSQGNTEAFF. The DNA for the CDR3 is TGTGCCAGCAGTTTAAGCCAGGGGAACACTGAAGCTTTCTTT.

The V call is TRBV2, the J call TRBJ2-7; D is perhaps TRBD1 (6 bases). CDR3 size: 12 residues. CDR1 and CDR2 from the germline V gene are SNHLY and FYNNEI. V lost 8 bases, J lost 5 bases, and 13 bases lay in between. The CDR3 sequence is CASALGANEQYF. The CDR3 DNA is TGTGCCAGCGCCCTGGGGGCCAACGAGCAGTACTTC.